This T cell receptor beta chain was captured by sequencing in a study of blood T cell repertoires in COVID-19. The CDR3 spans 15 residues. Trimming shortened V by 2 bases and J by 4 bases, and 12 bases separated the two germline ends. Germline CDR1 SGHDT, CDR2 YYEEEE. Data came from immunoSEQ multiplex PCR; TCRdb stores just in-frame clones and leaves some out. This table has over 12,000 clones, more than 75% appearing once. The rearrangement uses TRBV5-6 and TRBJ1-4, with D tentatively TRBD1 (5 bases). This TCR came from a human donor in a cohort sampled during active COVID-19. The material sequenced was peripheral blood. The CDR3 reads CASSFETANNEKLFF. The CDR3 coding sequence is TGTGCCAGCAGCTTCGAGACAGCGAATAATGAAAAACTGTTTTTT. Full variable domain (rest looked up from reference TRBV5-6 and TRBJ1-4): DAGVTQSPTHLIKTRGQQVTLRCSPKSGHDTVSWYQQALGQGPQFIFQYYEEEERQRGNFPDRFSGHQFPNYSSELNVNALLLGDSALYLCASSFETANNEKLFFGSGTQLSVL.